Below, 19 T cell receptor beta chains from the same sample are listed, as sequenced in a study of CD8 T cells in ankylosing spondylitis. Their specific antigens are unknown. TCRdb ran MiXCR on the 5' RACE reads and lists one entry per CDR3 protein. This sample has 750,000 to 850,000 distinct CDR3 sequences, with around 11% found just once. Study-wide results and limits: Ankylosing spondylitis blood appeared to be characterized by a TCR beta motif of under ten highly homologous variants.

The sample taken for sequencing was blood, either unsorted or a sorted T cell fraction (not recorded which). These receptors were obtained from a male donor with ankylosing spondylitis.

This chain joins TRBV20-1 and TRBJ1-3, with D perhaps matching TRBD1 (5 bases). Trimming took 0 bases from V and 7 from J, leaving 16 bases between them. The CDR3 is 15 amino acids. Per germline, CDR1 DFQATT and CDR2 SNEGSKA (reference sequence). The CDR3 is CSARDRTGPSNTIYF. The DNA for the CDR3 is TGCAGTGCTAGAGATCGGACGGGGCCCTCCAACACCATATATTTT.

This clonotype was detected a few times. Sequence at one end of the junction differs from germline and may be a read error. The rearrangement links TRBV7-7 to TRBJ1-4; the D is unclear. This CDR3 has 15 residues. CDR1 SSHAT and CDR2 FNYEAQ come from the germline V gene (reference sequence). CDR3 protein: CASSPTRVLGEKLFF. The CDR3 bases are TGTGCTAGCAGCCCCACCCGTGTCTTGGGGGAAAAACTGTTTTTT.

The rearrangement uses TRBV15 and TRBJ2-3; D may correspond to TRBD1 or TRBD2 (5 bases each). Trimming stripped 2 bases from V and 0 bases from J, with 15 bases between. Looked up from germline, CDR1 is LNHNV and CDR2 is YYDKDF (reference sequence). The CDR3 loop spans 17 amino acids. CDR3 DNA: TGTGCCACCAGCAGAATGGGGACCCCCGCGAGCACAGATACGCAGTATTTT. It specifies CATSRMGTPASTDTQYF.

The chain is built from TRBV6-1 and TRBJ1-2; tentative D call: TRBD1 (6 bases). Germline V gene lookup returns CDR1 MNHNS and CDR2 SASEGT. The V end was cut by 3 bases, the J end by 0 bases, with 11 bases between. CDR3 size: 15 residues. The CDR3 reads CASSDTGISNYGYTF. CDR3 nucleotide sequence: TGTGCCAGCAGTGATACAGGGATTTCTAACTATGGCTACACCTTC.

This clonotype was seen at least ten times. The rearrangement joins TRBV5-1 to TRBJ1-2, with unresolved D. The CDR3 loop spans 14 amino acids. V lost 4 bases, J lost 4 bases, and 14 bases lay in between. From germline, CDR1 is SGHRS and CDR2 YFSETQ. CDR3 in amino acids: CASSPTIQTYGYTF. CDR3 nucleotide sequence: TGCGCCAGCAGCCCGACGATACAGACCTATGGCTACACCTTC.

This clonotype was seen ten or more times. The gene calls are TRBV10-3 and TRBJ1-5, with D possibly matching TRBD1 (6 bases). Germline V gene lookup returns CDR1 ENHRY and CDR2 SYGVKD. The ends were cut back, 8 bases at V and 4 bases at J, with 12 bases in the middle. CDR3 length: 13 residues. CDR3: CAIGRGFNQPQHF. CDR3 sequence (DNA): TGTGCCATCGGGAGGGGGTTTAATCAGCCCCAGCATTTT.

The chain recombines TRBV7-2 with TRBJ1-4; a possible D gene is TRBD1 (5 bases). The V gene lost 1 base and the J gene lost 4 bases, with 10 bases spanning the gap. The CDR3 is 15 amino acids. Germline V gene sequence: CDR1 SGHTA, CDR2 FQGNSA. Written as DNA, the CDR3 is TGTGCCAGCAGCTTAGAGTGGGGCTATAATGAAAAACTGTTTTTT. Its protein is CASSLEWGYNEKLFF. Complete variable domain (other parts from reference TRBV7-2 and TRBJ1-4): GAGVSQSPSNKVTEKGKDVELRCDPISGHTALYWYRQSLGQGLEFLIYFQGNSAPDKSGLPSDRFSAERTGGSVSTLTIQRTQQEDSAVYLCASSLEWGYNEKLFFGSGTQLSVL.

The sample holds a few counts of this clonotype. The chain has TRBV29-1 and TRBJ1-2; D gene unclear. The CDR3 runs to 14 residues. V was cut by 4 bases and J by 5 bases, with 17 bases left in between. Per germline, CDR1 SQVTM and CDR2 ANQGSEA. The CDR3 DNA is TGCAGCGTTGGTACGGGCCGACCGTCGTATGGCTACACCTTC. Its protein product is CSVGTGRPSYGYTF.

The chain carries TRBV19 and TRBJ2-1, with D unresolved. CDR3 size: 15 residues. CDR1 and CDR2 (germline): LNHDA, SQIVND (reference sequence). V lost 6 bases, J lost 3 bases, and 15 bases lay in between. This chain's CDR3 is CASRPTDLYYNEQFF. In nucleotides, the CDR3 is TGTGCCAGTAGACCTACTGATCTCTACTACAATGAGCAGTTCTTC.

This clonotype was seen at least ten times. This chain links TRBV5-1 with TRBJ2-3; TRBD2 agrees at 11 bases. J lost 4 bases, V lost 3 bases, and 7 bases had no gene match. The germline V gene has CDR1 SGHRS and CDR2 YFSETQ. The CDR3 covers 16 residues. For the CDR3, the DNA is TGCGCCAGCAGCTCCCTGACTAGCGGGACGGCAGATACGCAGTATTTT. Translating gives CASSSLTSGTADTQYF.

This clonotype was found a few times. This chain joins TRBV6-5 and TRBJ2-5; no clear D gene. The CDR3 consists of 15 residues. CDR1 MNHEY and CDR2 SVGAGI come from the germline V gene. Deletions cut 0 bases from V and 7 bases from J, with 15 bases between. This CDR3 is CASSYSFGLEGTQYF. The DNA for the CDR3 is TGTGCCAGCAGTTACTCGTTTGGGCTAGAAGGGACCCAGTACTTC.

There are a few counts of this clonotype. The chain links TRBV5-1 to TRBJ2-1; the match to TRBD2 covers 11 bases. Trimming cost V 3 bases and J 5 bases; bases outside gene matches: 4. In germline, CDR1 is SGHRS, CDR2 YFSETQ. This CDR3 comprises 15 residues. The CDR3 DNA follows: TGCGCCAGCAGCTCGGGACTAGCGGAGAACAATGAGCAGTTCTTC. Residues: CASSSGLAENNEQFF.

Only a few counts were recorded for this clonotype. The genes are TRBV15 and TRBJ2-7; 7 bases match TRBD2. The CDR3 spans 14 residues. V was pared by 1 base and J by 2 bases, with 2 bases of the junction left unmatched. Germline loops: CDR1 LNHNV, CDR2 YYDKDF (reference sequence). CDR3 DNA sequence: TGTGCCACCAGCAGAGGTGGGGGGGCCTACGAGCAGTACTTC. Translation: CATSRGGGAYEQYF.

The chain recombines TRBV9 with TRBJ2-2; D remains ambiguous. V dropped 4 bases and J dropped 11 bases, with 21 bases sitting between them. Germline CDR1 and CDR2: SGDLS and YYNGEE. The CDR3 extends over 15 amino acids. CDR3 nucleotide sequence: TGTGCCAGCAGCCCGTCAGGACCTTCGTTTGTTGAGCTGTTTTTT. As protein: CASSPSGPSFVELFF. The full variable domain, with the rest looked up from reference TRBV9 and TRBJ2-2, is DSGVTQTPKHLITATGQRVTLRCSPRSGDLSVYWYQQSLDQGLQFLIQYYNGEERAKGNILERFSAQQFPDLHSELNLSSLELGDSALYFCASSPSGPSFVELFFGEGSRLTVL.

The chain combines TRBV20-1 with TRBJ1-5, with D perhaps matching TRBD1 (6 bases). Germline assignment: CDR1 DFQATT and CDR2 SNEGSKA (reference sequence). The CDR3 runs 16 residues. The V gene lost 0 bases and the J gene lost 0 bases, with 12 bases spanning the gap. The DNA of the CDR3 is TGCAGTGCTAGAGATAACTACAGGGTTAGCAATCAGCCCCAGCATTTT. As protein: CSARDNYRVSNQPQHF.

The table lists this clonotype with a few counts. V gene TRBV20-1 combines with J gene TRBJ1-2, with TRBD1 matching over 7 bases. The CDR3 sequence is 14 residues long. Trimming removed 5 bases from V and 4 bases from J; junction bases left unmatched: 10. The germline V gene encodes CDR1 DFQATT and CDR2 SNEGSKA (reference sequence). In nucleotides, the CDR3 is TGCAGTGCTTGGGACAGTCTTTCTCGCTATGGCTACACCTTC. Amino acid sequence: CSAWDSLSRYGYTF.

This clonotype was observed at least ten times. The J gene is TRBJ2-3, the V gene TRBV7-8; the D gene is possibly TRBD1 (5 bases). Looked up from germline, CDR1 is SGHVS and CDR2 is FQNEAQ. The CDR3 covers 15 residues. Trimming left V 2 bases short and J 0 bases short, with 9 bases between. The CDR3 coding sequence is TGTGCCAGCAGCTTAATGGGGCAGAGCACAGATACGCAGTATTTT. It is translated as CASSLMGQSTDTQYF.

The CDR3 bases are TGCGCCAGCAGCTACGTTATGGGGCAAGAGACCCAGTACTTC. It yields the protein CASSYVMGQETQYF. The chain couples TRBV5-1 to TRBJ2-5; D remains ambiguous. This CDR3 region has 14 residues. Germline V lookup: CDR1 SGHRS, CDR2 YFSETQ. Trimming shortened V by 3 bases and J by 2 bases, and 11 bases separated the two germline ends.

In this sample, this clonotype turned up a few times. The V gene is TRBV7-2, the J gene TRBJ2-3; D unresolved. V lost 2 bases to trimming and J lost 6 bases, with 12 bases between them. Germline V gene sequence: CDR1 SGHTA, CDR2 FQGNSA. This CDR3 has 14 amino acids. The CDR3 loop reads CASSLNPFGDTQYF. In nucleotides, the CDR3 is TGTGCCAGCAGCTTAAACCCATTTGGGGATACGCAGTATTTT.